These 14 T cell receptor beta chains were sequenced from one sample in a study of blood T cell repertoires in COVID-19. Repertoires were generated with immunoSEQ multiplex PCR, while TCRdb's copy carries only in-frame clones and drops some. The data contain around 45,000 clones, less than 70% of them singletons. The sequenced sample consisted of peripheral blood. The origin of the receptors is a man at least 80 years old with acute or convalescent COVID-19.

This clone was observed a handful of times. The chain is built from TRBV28 and TRBJ1-4; 7 nucleotides agree with TRBD1. This CDR3 is 15 amino acids long. Trimming took 5 bases from V and 8 from J; bases not matched to a gene: 11. From germline, CDR1 is MDHEN and CDR2 SYDVKM. The DNA for the CDR3 is TGTGCCAGCAGTCCTCGACAGGGTTCAGGGGAAAAACTGTTTTTT. This encodes CASSPRQGSGEKLFF.

This clone was picked up a small number of times. The V call is TRBV11-3, the J call TRBJ1-6; possible D gene TRBD1, 6 bases. There are 15 residues in the CDR3. Germline CDR1 and CDR2: SGHNT and YENEEA. The V gene lost 5 bases and the J gene lost 2 bases, with 10 bases spanning the gap. The CDR3 DNA reads TGTGCCAGCAGCCGAGGGACACCCTATAATTCACCCCTCCACTTT. It specifies CASSRGTPYNSPLHF.

A few counts support this clone. CDR3: CASSLGVSSDYNEQFF. In nucleotides, the CDR3 is TGTGCCAGCAGCTTAGGAGTTAGCAGTGACTACAATGAGCAGTTCTTC. The chain has TRBV11-3 and TRBJ2-1; D gene unclear. Trimming shortened V by 1 base and J by 3 bases, and 13 bases separated the two germline ends. Germline V gives CDR1 SGHNT, CDR2 YENEEA. CDR3 length: 16 residues.

V and J are TRBV7-8 and TRBJ1-5, with a tentative D call TRBD1 (6 bases). Trimming took 6 bases from V and 1 from J, leaving 10 bases between them. Germline CDR1 reads SGHVS; CDR2 reads FQNEAQ. The CDR3 length is 14 residues. The CDR3 is CASSSDRSNQPQHF. CDR3 nucleotide sequence: TGTGCCAGCAGTTCCGACAGGAGCAATCAGCCCCAGCATTTT.

This chain connects TRBV7-9 to TRBJ2-2; D may be TRBD1 (6 bases). Germline loops: CDR1 SEHNR, CDR2 FQNEAQ (reference sequence). The CDR3 sequence is 16 residues long. Trimming took 5 bases from V and 3 from J, leaving 16 bases between them. CDR3: CASSATRGKYTGELFF. Here the CDR3 DNA reads TGTGCCAGCAGCGCCACTAGGGGGAAATACACCGGGGAGCTGTTTTTT.

The rearrangement joins TRBV11-2 to TRBJ2-1; D might be TRBD2 (7 bases). V was cut by 1 base and J by 5 bases, with 15 bases left in between. Germline CDR1 is SGHAT and CDR2 is FQNNGV. This CDR3 has 16 amino acids. The DNA for the CDR3 is TGTGCCAGCAGCTTAGTGGCGGGGGCAGTGAACAATGAGCAGTTCTTC. Translated: CASSLVAGAVNNEQFF. The complete variable domain, with remaining parts taken from reference TRBV11-2 and TRBJ2-1, reads EAGVAQSPRYKIIEKRQSVAFWCNPISGHATLYWYQQILGQGPKLLIQFQNNGVVDDSQLPKDRFSAERLKGVDSTLKIQPAKLEDSAVYLCASSLVAGAVNNEQFFGPGTRLTVL.

The chain has TRBV7-2 and TRBJ2-5; a weak D match, TRBD1 (6 bases). The CDR3 is made up of 15 amino acids. CDR1 is SGHTA, CDR2 FQGNSA, per germline. The V and J ends lost 1 base and 0 bases respectively, with 9 bases between them. The CDR3 region is CASSLDQGYQETQYF. CDR3 in DNA: TGTGCCAGCAGCTTAGATCAGGGGTACCAAGAGACCCAGTACTTC.

This rearrangement joins TRBV29-1 to TRBJ2-1, with D perhaps matching TRBD1 (5 bases). The germline V gene has CDR1 SQVTM and CDR2 ANQGSEA. The CDR3 loop spans 15 amino acids. V was cut by 5 bases and J by 6 bases, with 20 bases left in between. CDR3 protein: CSVHDSSNGPNEQFF. The DNA of the CDR3 is TGCAGCGTTCATGACAGTTCTAATGGGCCCAATGAGCAGTTCTTC.

The V gene is TRBV9, the J gene TRBJ2-7; the D gene is possibly TRBD2 (5 bases). Between the trimmed V and J ends, which lost 4 bases and 5 bases, there was a span of 19 bases. Per germline, CDR1 SGDLS and CDR2 YYNGEE. CDR3 length equals 15 residues. Here the CDR3 reads CASSPHGVSVHEQYF. Here the CDR3 DNA reads TGTGCCAGCAGCCCCCACGGGGTATCGGTGCACGAGCAGTACTTC.

The chain has TRBV11-3 and TRBJ2-3; 10 bases fit TRBD2. The CDR3 runs to 15 residues. After removal of 4 bases from V and 1 base from J, the junction contained 2 bases not matched to a gene. Germline V gene lookup returns CDR1 SGHNT and CDR2 YENEEA. CDR3 amino acids: CASSYGTSGTDTQYF. For the CDR3, the DNA is TGTGCCAGCAGCTACGGGACTAGCGGCACAGATACGCAGTATTTT.

For the CDR3, the DNA is TGTGCCAGCAGCTTAGAAGGGGGGGCTCTTCAGCCCCAGCATTTT. This encodes CASSLEGGALQPQHF. This sequence joins TRBV11-2 and TRBJ1-5, with D possibly being TRBD1 (6 bases). Germline V gene lookup returns CDR1 SGHAT and CDR2 FQNNGV. The CDR3 extends over 15 amino acids. The V and J ends lost 0 bases and 6 bases respectively, with 12 bases between them.

The chain couples TRBV7-7 to TRBJ2-7; the match to TRBD1 covers 9 bases. V dropped 5 bases and J dropped 7; count of bases not matched to a gene: 6. CDR1 SSHAT and CDR2 FNYEAQ come from the germline V gene (reference sequence). The CDR3 has 13 residues. The CDR3: CASSPDRGWEQYF. For the CDR3, the DNA is TGTGCCAGCAGCCCGGACAGGGGCTGGGAGCAGTACTTC.

This chain links TRBV27 with TRBJ2-3; tentative D call: TRBD2 (6 bases). V was shortened by 6 bases and J by 0 bases, with 13 bases between the two germline ends. Germline CDR1 MNHEY, CDR2 SMNVEV (reference sequence). This CDR3 spans 15 amino acids. CDR3 residues: CASSRERPSTDTQYF. In DNA form, the CDR3 reads TGTGCCAGCAGCCGGGAGAGGCCTAGCACAGATACGCAGTATTTT.

The rearrangement links TRBV5-6 to TRBJ2-3, with 7 bases matching TRBD1. Germline CDR1 reads SGHDT; CDR2 reads YYEEEE. The trim removed 3 bases at V and 2 bases at J, leaving 3 bases unmatched. The CDR3 consists of 14 residues. The CDR3 region is CASSWGQFTDTQYF. CDR3 bases: TGTGCCAGCAGCTGGGGACAGTTCACAGATACGCAGTATTTT.